This T cell receptor (beta chain) is drawn from a study of CD8+ T cells in alopecia areata. Study information: Each day, treated patients took oral tofacitinib twice, at 5 to 10 mg per dose. A 6-month off-drug phase came after tofacitinib, which had lasted 6 to 18 months. General study findings and limits: Alopecia totalis/universalis scalp especially showed more expanded CD8+ clones than normal scalp. Between patients, shared TCR sequences were less clear than in mice. This was possibly due in part to HLA diversity in the patient population.

The authors extracted RNA and reverse transcribed it into cDNA as the sequencing template. TCRdb's table, derived via immunoSEQ multiplex PCR, lists solely in-frame clones and lacks some. The sample contains approximately 7,500 clones, 55% to 70% of which appear only once. Both peripheral blood and punch biopsies of lesional scalp skin were obtained from patients who had alopecia areata. V was cut by 5 bases and J by 6 bases, with 16 bases left in between. CDR3 length equals 15 residues. CDR1 SGHVS and CDR2 FNYEAQ come from the germline V gene. Worth noting for this clone: The antigen is unknown.

This TCR derives from a human donor with alopecia areata. The material was skin, obtained at week 0. The chain has TRBV7-6 and TRBJ2-2; possible D gene TRBD2, 5 bases. CDR3 nucleotides: TGTGCCAGCAGCCTATCCGGCGGGCAGGCCGGGGAGCTGTTTTTT. It specifies CASSLSGGQAGELFF.